The entry below gives a single T cell receptor (beta chain) sequence along with its context. No antigen is known for it. Those who donated were healthy bone marrow donors. The source of the sample is a study of cytomegalovirus exposure and HLA in healthy donors. Both 60 Vbeta primers and 13 Jbeta primers went into the PCR. Profiling relied on immunoSEQ multiplex PCR, and the TCRdb table lists in-frame clones only, not all of them. The ten most abundant clones cover more than 2.5% of a sample with roughly 70,000 clones. The CDR3 length is 15 residues. CDR1 and CDR2 (germline): MNHNS, SASEGT. The trim removed 6 bases at V and 1 base at J, leaving 4 bases unmatched. Points from the study as a whole: The study designated 150 to 200 TCR beta chains cytomegalovirus-associated. An apparent linkage of common viral pathogens to several of the most significant clusters emerged in a later analysis. Most TCR sequences were rare, but some public TCRs occurred in many donors.

This receptor was obtained from a man in his forties in good health and CMV-seronegative. Material: PBMCs. The chain couples TRBV6-1 to TRBJ2-4; 9 bases align to TRBD1. CDR3 amino acids: CASSPTGGAKNIQYF. In DNA form, the CDR3 reads TGTGCCAGCAGCCCGACAGGGGGTGCCAAAAACATTCAGTACTTC.